The rows below give T cell receptor beta chains drawn from one sample of a study of blood T cell repertoires in COVID-19. Libraries were prepared by immunoSEQ multiplex PCR; TCRdb keeps only in-frame clonotypes and omits some of them. Of 100,000 to 140,000 clones in the sample, 65% to 80% were seen once. Material for sequencing was peripheral blood. These receptor sequences come from a man in his sixties or seventies with acute or convalescent COVID-19. Each CDR3 is given with its conserved first and last residue. The D gene is left open where the match is weak. Some rows have no size entry. The others give once, few or many, or a class for an expanded clone.

>TRBJ2-1|TRBV5-4|many|17|TRBD2
TGTGCCAGCAGCTTGGGACTAGCGGGGAGCTCCTACAATGAGCAGTTCTTC
CASSLGLAGSSYNEQFF
>TRBJ1-2|TRBV7-9|.|13|.
TGTGCCAGCAGCTTAGAGGCAGGTGATGGCTACACCTTC
CASSLEAGDGYTF
>TRBJ1-1|TRBV12-3/TRBV12-4|.|13|.
TGTGCCAGCAGTCAACAGGTTACTACTGAAGCTTTCTTT
CASSQQVTTEAFF
>TRBJ1-5|TRBV2|.|16|.
TGTGCCAGCAGTGAACTTAGCTGGAGGAGCAATCAGCCCCAGCATTTT
CASSELSWRSNQPQHF
>TRBJ2-2|TRBV7-3|.|15|TRBD2
TGTGCCAGCAGCCCCTGGGAGGGCCGGACCGGGGAGCTGTTTTTT
CASSPWEGRTGELFF
>TRBJ1-1|TRBV6-5|.|15|TRBD1
TGTGCCAGCAGGACAGGGGGCGCGTGGAACACTGAAGCTTTCTTT
CASRTGGAWNTEAFF
>TRBJ2-4|TRBV7-8|.|13|.
TGTGCCAGCAGCCCCTCCGCTAGCAACATTCAGTACTTC
CASSPSASNIQYF
>TRBJ1-1|TRBV10-3|.|12|.
TGTGCCATCAGTGAGTTCGGGAATGAAGCTTTCTTT
CAISEFGNEAFF
>TRBJ2-2|TRBV7-9|few|16|TRBD1
TGTGCCAGCAGCTTACGATTGGCAGGGGGCTCCGGGGAGCTGTTTTTT
CASSLRLAGGSGELFF
>TRBJ1-2|TRBV2|once|14|.
TGTGCCAGCAGTGAACAGGGGTCTAGCTATGGCTACACCTTC
CASSEQGSSYGYTF
>TRBJ2-1|TRBV9|.|15|.
TGTGCCAGCAGCGTAGGTTCGTGGTCTAGCGATGAGCAGTTCTTC
CASSVGSWSSDEQFF
>TRBJ1-1|TRBV6-4|.|13|.
TGTGCCAGCCAGAGGACTGGGGACACTGAAGCTTTCTTT
CASQRTGDTEAFF
>TRBJ1-6|TRBV5-1|few|16|TRBD1
TGCGCCAGCAGCTTGGACGGGACAGGGGTAAATTCACCCCTCCACTTT
CASSLDGTGVNSPLHF
>TRBJ2-7|TRBV13|.|15|TRBD1
TGTGCCAGCAGCTATCGGACAGGGGAGGCCTACGAGCAGTACTTC
CASSYRTGEAYEQYF
>TRBJ1-2|TRBV11-2|once|18|TRBD1
TGTGCCAGCAGCTTCGCCGGGACAGGGAGGGGAGCTAACTATGGCTACACCTTC
CASSFAGTGRGANYGYTF
>TRBJ2-2|TRBV15|.|17|TRBD1
TGTGCCACCAGCACTACTTCTGGACAGGGGAACACCGGGGAGCTGTTTTTT
CATSTTSGQGNTGELFF
>TRBJ2-1|TRBV5-1|few|14|.
TGCGCCAGCAGCCAACGGACAGAGTACAATGAGCAGTTCTTC
CASSQRTEYNEQFF
>TRBJ1-2|TRBV5-1|.|14|.
TGCGCCAGCAGCTTGGGGATGACGGGCTATGGCTACACCTTC
CASSLGMTGYGYTF
>TRBJ2-3|TRBV2|.|13|.
TGTGCCAGCAGTGATTTTCATTCAGATACGCAGTATTTT
CASSDFHSDTQYF
>TRBJ1-5|TRBV5-8|once|12|.
TGTGCCAGCAGCGCGACCGGAGGTTCCCAGCATTTT
CASSATGGSQHF
>TRBJ1-2|TRBV10-1|.|16|TRBD1
TGCGCCAACATTGCGGGACAGGGACTCAAGCCGGGGGGCTACACCTTC
CANIAGQGLKPGGYTF
>TRBJ1-5|TRBV19|.|16|.
TGTGCCAGTAGTATACGGGAGTGGTACGGCAATCAGCCCCAGCATTTT
CASSIREWYGNQPQHF
>TRBJ1-5|TRBV3-1/TRBV3-2|.|16|.
TGTGCCAGCAGCCAAGACCTGACAAGTAGCAATCAGCCCCAGCATTTT
CASSQDLTSSNQPQHF
>TRBJ1-2|TRBV5-6|few|16|TRBD1
TGTGCCAGCAGCAACTCCGGGACAGCCAGATTCTATGGCTACACCTTC
CASSNSGTARFYGYTF
>TRBJ1-6|TRBV18|.|16|TRBD1
TGTGCCAGCTCACCACCGTCGGGACAGGGGAATTCACCCCTCCACTTT
CASSPPSGQGNSPLHF
>TRBJ2-7|TRBV11-2|once|14|TRBD2
TGTGCCAGCAGTCCGGGACTAGCAGACCGCGAGCAGTACTTC
CASSPGLADREQYF
>TRBJ2-2|TRBV24-1|few|14|.
TGTGCCACCAGTGGGACAGCGAACACCGGGGAGCTGTTTTTT
CATSGTANTGELFF
>TRBJ1-4|TRBV7-8|once|13|.
TGTGCCAGCAGCGTCGACAGGAATGAAAAACTGTTTTTT
CASSVDRNEKLFF
>TRBJ2-7|TRBV5-1|.|14|TRBD1
TGCGCCAGCAGCTCCACAGGGGGCAGGTACGAGCAGTACTTC
CASSSTGGRYEQYF
>TRBJ1-1|TRBV5-1|.|16|TRBD1
TGCGCCAGCAGCTTGGTGGACAGGGGTATGAACACTGAAGCTTTCTTT
CASSLVDRGMNTEAFF
>TRBJ1-5|TRBV24-1|.|15|TRBD1
TGTGCCACCAGTGACTCGGGACAGCCAAATCAGCCCCAGCATTTT
CATSDSGQPNQPQHF
>TRBJ1-6|TRBV28|few|16|TRBD1
TGTGCCAGCAGTTTATCCCCGACAGGGTGGTATTCACCCCTCCACTTT
CASSLSPTGWYSPLHF
>TRBJ1-2|TRBV5-1|.|14|TRBD1
TGCGCCAGCAGTTATTCCGAGGGGGCGCGCGGCTACACCTTC
CASSYSEGARGYTF
>TRBJ1-1|TRBV6-1|.|16|TRBD1
TGTGCCAGCAGAGAACAGGGGGCCCGTTCACCCGCTGAAGCTTTCTTT
CASREQGARSPAEAFF
>TRBJ1-2|TRBV3-1/TRBV3-2|.|13|TRBD1
TGTGCCAGCAGCCAAAGCAGGGGGCAGGGCTACACCTTC
CASSQSRGQGYTF
>TRBJ1-1|TRBV18|.|14|.
TGTGCCAGCTCAACTCAGGGTTTGAACACTGAAGCTTTCTTT
CASSTQGLNTEAFF
>TRBJ1-1|TRBV28|.|16|TRBD1
TGTGCCAGCAGTCCAGTAACGGGACAGCGGAACACTGAAGCTTTCTTT
CASSPVTGQRNTEAFF
>TRBJ2-7|TRBV9|few|15|TRBD1
TGTGCCAGCAGCCCCGGGACAGGGAGGTCCTACGAGCAGTACTTC
CASSPGTGRSYEQYF